The 10 T cell receptor beta chains in this list originate from one sample, sequenced in a study of cytomegalovirus exposure and HLA in healthy donors. The PCR ran on 60 Vbeta and 13 Jbeta primers. Method: immunoSEQ multiplex PCR; TCRdb's copy keeps in-frame clones and lacks some. Of about 120,000 clones listed, approximately 69% are singletons. The specimen was PBMCs. Source of these receptors: a woman aged 50 to 60 in good health and CMV-seropositive.

This chain links TRBV30 with TRBJ2-7, with D perhaps TRBD2 (6 bases). V lost 1 base, J lost 2 bases, and 12 bases lay in between. The germline V gene has CDR1 GTSNPN and CDR2 SVGIG (reference sequence). There are 14 residues in the CDR3. The CDR3 here is CAWSGGNRTYEQYF. DNA for the CDR3: TGTGCCTGGAGTGGCGGGAATCGGACCTACGAGCAGTACTTC.

The chain employs TRBV10-3 and TRBJ1-1; possibly TRBD1 for D (5 bases). V lost 4 bases and J lost 7, with 10 bases in between. The CDR3 consists of 12 residues. The germline V gene has CDR1 ENHRY and CDR2 SYGVKD. The CDR3 loop is CAISVGADEAFF. DNA for the CDR3: TGTGCCATCAGTGTTGGGGCAGATGAAGCTTTCTTT.

This clone showed up just a few times. CDR3: CASSETPLGQGKKLFF. As DNA, the CDR3 is TGTGCCAGCAGTGAAACCCCTCTGGGACAGGGGAAAAAACTGTTTTTT. The V call is TRBV2, the J call TRBJ1-4; 10 bases map to TRBD1. The V segment lost 2 bases and the J segment 9 bases; nucleotides outside the gene matches: 9. Germline lookup yields CDR1 SNHLY and CDR2 FYNNEI. The CDR3 has 16 amino acids.

The rearrangement uses TRBV4-2 and TRBJ2-1; no clear D. The CDR3 runs 14 residues. Germline lookup yields CDR1 LGHNA and CDR2 YNFKEQ. Deletions cut 0 bases from V and 2 bases from J, with 5 bases between. CDR3: CASSQDGPYNEQFF. CDR3 DNA: TGTGCCAGCAGCCAAGATGGGCCCTACAATGAGCAGTTCTTC.

The chain employs TRBV18 and TRBJ1-1; 11 positions match TRBD1. The V segment lost 4 bases and the J segment 5 bases; nucleotides outside the gene matches: 3. Germline V lookup: CDR1 KGHSH, CDR2 LQKENI. CDR3 length equals 14 residues. CDR3 nucleotide sequence: TGTGCCAGCTCACTAGGACAGGGGGCTACTGAAGCTTTCTTT. Protein: CASSLGQGATEAFF. Drawing the rest from reference TRBV18 and TRBJ1-1, the complete variable domain is NAGVMQNPRHLVRRRGQEARLRCSPMKGHSHVYWYRQLPEEGLKFMVYLQKENIIDESGMPKERFSAEFPKEGPSILRIQQVVRGDSAAYFCASSLGQGATEAFFGQGTRLTVV.

The rearrangement uses TRBV28 and TRBJ2-5, with 13 bases fitting TRBD2. Germline assignment: CDR1 MDHEN and CDR2 SYDVKM. CDR3 length: 18 amino acids. V gave up 7 bases and J gave up 4 bases; unmatched junction bases: 15. In DNA form, the CDR3 reads TGTGCCAGCACCGGACTAGCGGGAGCAGGGTCTGGGAGAGAGACCCAGTACTTC. Translating gives CASTGLAGAGSGRETQYF.

The rearrangement uses TRBV19 and TRBJ2-7; D is unclear. CDR1 and CDR2 from the germline V gene are LNHDA and SQIVND (reference sequence). V was pared by 5 bases and J by 5 bases, with 7 bases between. The CDR3 loop spans 11 amino acids. As DNA, the CDR3 is TGTGCCAGTAGTTGGTCGGACGAGCAGTACTTC. Translating it yields CASSWSDEQYF.

The chain couples TRBV10-3 to TRBJ2-7; 10 nucleotides match TRBD1. The germline CDR1 and CDR2 sequences are ENHRY and SYGVKD. J gave up 1 base and V 3 bases, and 3 bases lay outside the gene matches. CDR3 length equals 15 residues. CDR3 loop: CAISDPGQGSYEQYF. Here the CDR3 DNA reads TGTGCCATCAGTGACCCGGGACAGGGGTCCTACGAGCAGTACTTC.

The V and J genes are TRBV10-3 and TRBJ1-2, with D unresolved. The CDR3 is 15 amino acids. In germline, CDR1 is ENHRY, CDR2 SYGVKD. V gave up 0 bases and J gave up 2 bases, with 10 bases separating them. The CDR3 sequence: CAISESFGENYGYTF. CDR3 DNA: TGTGCCATCAGTGAGTCGTTCGGGGAGAACTATGGCTACACCTTC.

Worth noting for this clone: This is likely a read error, given that the CDR3 carries no conserved phenylalanine or tryptophan at its end. It is unclear where the CDR3 begins or ends on the DNA, so no DNA is shown, and the CDR3 is as TCRdb lists it. The chain carries TRBV5-6 and TRBJ2-7; the table gives TRBD2 as D, unverified against the DNA. The germline V gene encodes CDR1 SGHDT and CDR2 YYEEEE. The CDR3 is made up of 16 amino acids, end residues included. This CDR3 is CASSQKQRTSGGPLFL.